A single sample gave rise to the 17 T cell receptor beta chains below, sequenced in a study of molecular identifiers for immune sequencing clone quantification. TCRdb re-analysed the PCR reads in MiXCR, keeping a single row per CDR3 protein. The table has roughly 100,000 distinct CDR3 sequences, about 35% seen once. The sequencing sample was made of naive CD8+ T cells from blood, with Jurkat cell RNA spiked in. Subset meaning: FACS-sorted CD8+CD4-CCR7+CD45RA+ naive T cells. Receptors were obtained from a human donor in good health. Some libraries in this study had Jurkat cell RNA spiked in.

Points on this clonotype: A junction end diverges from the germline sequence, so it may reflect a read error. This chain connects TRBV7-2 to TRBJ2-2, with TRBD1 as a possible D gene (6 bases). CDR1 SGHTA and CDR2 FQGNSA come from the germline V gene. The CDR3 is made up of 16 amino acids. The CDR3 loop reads CASSSTGIRYTRELFF. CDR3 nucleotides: TGTGCCAGCAGCTCTACAGGGATCCGCTACACCCGGGAGCTGTTTTTT.

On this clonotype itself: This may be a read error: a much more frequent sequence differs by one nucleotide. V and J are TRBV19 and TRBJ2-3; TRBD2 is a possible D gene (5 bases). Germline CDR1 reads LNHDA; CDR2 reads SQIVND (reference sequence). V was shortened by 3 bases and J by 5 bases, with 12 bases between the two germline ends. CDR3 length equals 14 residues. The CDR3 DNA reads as TGTGCCAGTAGTATGACCGGAGGTATAGATACGCAGTATTTT. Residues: CASSMTGGIDTQYF.

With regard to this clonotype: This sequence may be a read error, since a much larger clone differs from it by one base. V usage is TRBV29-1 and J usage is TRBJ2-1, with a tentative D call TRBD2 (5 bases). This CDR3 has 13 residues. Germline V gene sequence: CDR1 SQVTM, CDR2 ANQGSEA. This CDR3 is CSGYSASYNEQSF. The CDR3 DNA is TGCAGCGGGTATAGCGCGTCCTACAATGAGCAGTCCTTC.

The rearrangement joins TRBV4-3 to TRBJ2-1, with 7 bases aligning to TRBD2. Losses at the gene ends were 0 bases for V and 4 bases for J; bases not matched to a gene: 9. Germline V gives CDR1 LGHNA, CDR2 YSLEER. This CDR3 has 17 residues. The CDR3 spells CASSQDPRVAGYNEQFF. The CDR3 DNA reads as TGCGCCAGCAGCCAAGATCCTAGAGTAGCGGGTTACAATGAGCAGTTCTTC.

CDR3 DNA: TGTGCCAGCAGCTCATACCGGGACTATGAAAACATTCAGTACTTC. It encodes CASSSYRDYENIQYF. The chain recombines TRBV7-9 with TRBJ2-4; 7 bases match TRBD2. The CDR3 totals 15 residues. Germline V gene data show CDR1 as SEHNR and CDR2 as FQNEAQ (reference sequence). The V and J ends lost 4 bases and 5 bases, in that order; junction bases with no gene match: 8.

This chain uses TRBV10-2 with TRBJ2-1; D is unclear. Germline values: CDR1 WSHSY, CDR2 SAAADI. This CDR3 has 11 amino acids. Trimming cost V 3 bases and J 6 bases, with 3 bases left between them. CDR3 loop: CASSESNEQFF. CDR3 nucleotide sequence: TGCGCCAGCAGTGAAAGCAATGAGCAGTTCTTC.

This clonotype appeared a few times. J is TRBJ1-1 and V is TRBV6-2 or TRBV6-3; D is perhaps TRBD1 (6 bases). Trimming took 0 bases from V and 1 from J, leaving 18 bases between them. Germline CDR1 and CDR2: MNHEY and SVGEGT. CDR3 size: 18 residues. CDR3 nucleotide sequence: TGTGCCAGCAGTTACTCCCTCCACAGGGATCGGAGGAACACTGAAGCTTTCTTT. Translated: CASSYSLHRDRRNTEAFF.

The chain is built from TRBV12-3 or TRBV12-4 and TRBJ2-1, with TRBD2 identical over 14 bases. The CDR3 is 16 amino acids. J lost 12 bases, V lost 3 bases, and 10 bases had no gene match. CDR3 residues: CASSFWGLAGVWGQFF. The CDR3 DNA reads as TGTGCCAGCAGTTTTTGGGGACTAGCGGGAGTATGGGGGCAGTTCTTC.

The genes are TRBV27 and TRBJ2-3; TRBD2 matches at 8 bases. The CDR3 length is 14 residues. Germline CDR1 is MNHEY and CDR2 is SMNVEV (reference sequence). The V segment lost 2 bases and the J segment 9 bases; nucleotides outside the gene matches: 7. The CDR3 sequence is CASSLAGGGRTQYF. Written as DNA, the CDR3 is TGTGCCAGCAGTTTAGCGGGAGGAGGTAGGACGCAGTATTTT.

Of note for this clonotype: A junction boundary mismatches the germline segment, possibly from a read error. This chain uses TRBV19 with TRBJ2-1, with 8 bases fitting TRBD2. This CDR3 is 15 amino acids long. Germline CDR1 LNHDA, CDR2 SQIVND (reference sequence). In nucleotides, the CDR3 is TGTGCCAGTAGTACTACCGGGGGGGCCCCCAATGAGCAGATCTTC. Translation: CASSTTGGAPNEQIF.

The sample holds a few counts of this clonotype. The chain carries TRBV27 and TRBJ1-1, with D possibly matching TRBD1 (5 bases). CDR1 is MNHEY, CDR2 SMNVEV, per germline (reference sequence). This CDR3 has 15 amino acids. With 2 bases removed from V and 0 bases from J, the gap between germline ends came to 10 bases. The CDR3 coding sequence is TGTGCCAGCAGTTTAGCAGGGTATTTGAACACTGAAGCTTTCTTT. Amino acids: CASSLAGYLNTEAFF.

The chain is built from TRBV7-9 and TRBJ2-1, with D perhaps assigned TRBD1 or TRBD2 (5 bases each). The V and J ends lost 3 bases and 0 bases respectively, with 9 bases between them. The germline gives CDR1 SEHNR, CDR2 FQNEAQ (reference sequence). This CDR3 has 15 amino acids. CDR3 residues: CASSLGPLSYNEQFF. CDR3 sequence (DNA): TGTGCCAGCAGCTTGGGACCTCTCTCCTACAATGAGCAGTTCTTC.

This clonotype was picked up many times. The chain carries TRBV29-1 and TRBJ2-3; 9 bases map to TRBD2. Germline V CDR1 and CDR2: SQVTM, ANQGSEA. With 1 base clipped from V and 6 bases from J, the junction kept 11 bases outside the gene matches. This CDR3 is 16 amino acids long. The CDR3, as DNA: TGCAGCGTTGAAGCCCCTAGCGGGATGGGTTTTGATACGCAGTATTTT. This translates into CSVEAPSGMGFDTQYF.

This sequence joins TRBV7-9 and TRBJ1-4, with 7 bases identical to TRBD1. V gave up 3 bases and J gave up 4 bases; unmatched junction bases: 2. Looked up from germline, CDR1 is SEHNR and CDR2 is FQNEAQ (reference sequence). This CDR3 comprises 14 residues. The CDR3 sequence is CASSFQGGNEKLFF. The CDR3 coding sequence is TGTGCCAGCAGCTTTCAGGGGGGTAATGAAAAACTGTTTTTT.

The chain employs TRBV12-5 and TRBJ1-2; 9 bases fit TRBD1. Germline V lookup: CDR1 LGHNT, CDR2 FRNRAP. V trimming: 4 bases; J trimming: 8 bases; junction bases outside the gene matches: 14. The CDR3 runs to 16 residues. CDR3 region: CASGSNEDRGSLGYTF. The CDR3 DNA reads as TGTGCTAGTGGTTCAAATGAAGACAGGGGGTCCCTCGGCTACACCTTC.

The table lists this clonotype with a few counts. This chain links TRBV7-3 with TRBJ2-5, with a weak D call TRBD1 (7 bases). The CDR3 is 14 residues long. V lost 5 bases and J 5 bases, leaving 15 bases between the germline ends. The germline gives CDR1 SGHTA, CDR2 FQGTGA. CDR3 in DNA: TGTGCCAGCAGCCCAACAGGGGAGGCGGAGACCCAGTACTTC. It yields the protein CASSPTGEAETQYF.

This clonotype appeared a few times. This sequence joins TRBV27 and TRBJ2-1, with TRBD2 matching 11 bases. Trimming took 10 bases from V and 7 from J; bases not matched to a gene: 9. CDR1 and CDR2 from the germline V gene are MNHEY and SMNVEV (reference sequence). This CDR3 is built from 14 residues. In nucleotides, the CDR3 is TGTGCCATCGCCCCGGGACTAGCGGTAAATGAGCAGTTCTTC. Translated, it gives CAIAPGLAVNEQFF.